This T cell receptor beta chain was documented in a study of OX40 agonist ivuxolimab in advanced cancers. The study in broad terms: The costimulatory receptor OX40 (CD134) was targeted by ivuxolimab, a fully human IgG2 agonistic monoclonal antibody. Partial responses were achieved by three dose-escalation patients, of whom one had hepatocellular carcinoma and two had cutaneous melanoma. Patients were allowed to have had prior anti-PD-1, anti-PD-L1 or anti-CTLA-4 therapy, and approximately 40% of the dose-escalation patients had been treated with checkpoint inhibitors. Of the approximately 50 dose-escalation patients, hepatocellular carcinoma was present in approximately 20, melanoma in approximately 15, renal cell carcinoma in 9 and head and neck cancer in 9. In the dose-escalation cohort, roughly four fifths of patients were male, and the mean age was approximately 60 years, with a range of about 23 to 85. Intravenous ivuxolimab was administered to patients every 2 weeks at six dose levels: 0.01, 0.1, 0.3, 1.5, 3 and 10 mg/kg. Peripheral TCRbeta sequencing was intended to test whether TCR sequence diversity was altered and clonal T-cell expansion was caused by ivuxolimab. The paper covers the monotherapy dose-escalation part of the phase I ivuxolimab trial, which included N of about 50 patients.

The germline V and J ends show losses of 4 bases and 1 base respectively, and no gene match explains 5 bases of the junction. The CDR3 holds 15 amino acids from the cysteine to the phenylalanine. The DNA shown is the 45-base CDR3, in frame from base 1. Via the germline V gene, CDR1 is SGHRS and CDR2 YFSETQ. For sequencing of the TCRbeta CDR3 region, genomic DNA was extracted from the sorted cells. The immunoSEQ Assay was used for sequencing of TCRbeta CDR3 regions. TCRdb holds this immuneACCESS table with in-frame rearrangements only. Some clones are missing; in checked studies, unresolved V genes explain under half, and the rest has no known cause. Present in this sample are about 67,000 clones, approximately 90% of which were seen just once. The ten largest make up approximately 0.3% of the sample. Notes on this clone: The clone's antigen remains unknown. No much larger clone is present one base from it, and per-base qualities are unavailable.

What the study reported, not specific to this receptor: After ivuxolimab, more expanded clones were found on average in CD8+ T cells than in CD4+ T cells. Which antigens the clonally expanded peripheral T cells were specific for was not determined. Clonal expansion of both CD4+ and CD8+ blood T cells was observed from baseline to week 6 at doses 0.1 to 3.0 mg/kg. Low levels of normalized T-cell clonal expansion were also shown by some nonresponding patients. Partial responders in the 0.1-3.0 mg/kg groups had among the lowest normalized peripheral clonal expansion, especially among CD8+ T cells.

Patients with a history of autoimmune disease or receiving systemic immunosuppression were excluded from the trial. Peripheral blood for TCR sequencing was drawn from every dose cohort at baseline, at cycle 4 day 1 and at cycle 7 day 1. The samples were taken from a phase I, first-in-human, multicenter, open-label dose-escalation trial of ivuxolimab. The trial enrolled adults with locally advanced or metastatic head and neck squamous cell, hepatocellular, melanoma or renal cell carcinoma. Before TCR sequencing, CD4+ and CD8+ T cells were separately sorted from peripheral blood. This chain is built from TRBV5-1 and TRBJ1-1; a stretch of 9 junction bases matches TRBD1. The source material was CD4+ or CD8+ T cells sorted from blood, sampled in a trial of the OX40 agonist ivuxolimab. The TCR sequence derives from an adult with an advanced solid tumor such as melanoma, head and neck, liver or kidney cancer. The CDR3 reads as follows: CASSITGGPNTEAFF. The DNA is as follows: TGCGCCAGCAGCATAACAGGGGGCCCGAACACTGAAGCTTTCTTT.